Shown below are 27 T cell receptor beta chains from a single sample sequenced in a study of shared clonotypes between healthy human individuals. Sequenced by immunoSEQ multiplex PCR; TCRdb stores in-frame clones only, minus some. The sample shows roughly 760,000 clones, under 80% of them seen only once. Sequencing was done on a sample of memory CD4+ T cells sorted from blood. Indicated subset: CD45RA-negative fraction. The receptors originated from a woman aged 25 to 39 in good health.

The rearrangement links TRBV13 to TRBJ2-2; TRBD2 is a possible D gene (6 bases). From germline, CDR1 is PRHDT and CDR2 FYEKMQ (reference sequence). V was cut by 1 base and J by 8 bases, with 11 bases left in between. The CDR3 is 14 residues long. The CDR3 DNA sequence: TGTGCCAGCAGCTTAGTTCCGGGAGAAGGGGAGCTGTTTTTT. Translated: CASSLVPGEGELFF.

This clone was picked up one time. The CDR3 protein is CATSRDQRLAGGYGELFF. CDR3 nucleotide sequence: TGTGCCACCAGCAGAGACCAACGACTAGCGGGAGGGTACGGGGAGCTGTTTTTT. J is TRBJ2-2 and V is TRBV15; 14 bases are shared with TRBD2. Trimming cost V 0 bases and J 7 bases; bases outside gene matches: 7. CDR3 length equals 18 residues. Germline V gene sequence: CDR1 LNHNV, CDR2 YYDKDF (reference sequence).

The rearrangement uses TRBV19 and TRBJ2-1; D gene unclear. The V and J ends lost 3 bases and 9 bases respectively, with 9 bases between them. The CDR3 is made up of 12 amino acids. From germline, CDR1 is LNHDA and CDR2 SQIVND (reference sequence). CDR3 coding DNA: TGTGCCAGTAGTATTCCCTCGGGTGAGCAGTTCTTC. This codes for CASSIPSGEQFF.

The gene calls are TRBV11-3 and TRBJ2-3; 8 nucleotides agree with TRBD2. The CDR3 length is 17 residues. The germline CDR1 and CDR2 sequences are SGHNT and YENEEA. Unmatched junction bases numbered 13, after V lost 5 bases and J lost 3 bases. This CDR3 is CASSPGIGLAGTDTQYF. CDR3 nucleotides: TGTGCCAGCAGCCCAGGAATCGGGCTAGCGGGTACAGATACGCAGTATTTT.

This clone was picked up a small number of times. This chain joins TRBV5-1 and TRBJ1-2; D not resolved. This CDR3 is built from 13 residues. Germline CDR1 is SGHRS and CDR2 is YFSETQ. Trimming removed 0 bases from V and 3 bases from J, with 6 bases in between. The CDR3 DNA sequence: TGCGCCAGCAGCTTGGATCGGGACTATGGCTACACCTTC. It yields the protein CASSLDRDYGYTF.

This clone was counted a few times. The V call is TRBV19, the J call TRBJ2-5; 8 nucleotides match TRBD2. The J call is in doubt because the DNA end fits TRBJ2-7 better. The V gene's germline CDR1 is LNHDA and CDR2 SQIVND (reference sequence). This CDR3 has 17 residues. The CDR3 DNA follows: TGTGCCAGTAGTCTCAGGGCAGGATCCGGGAGGGCCTACGAGCAGTACTTC. Translating it yields CASSLRAGSGRAYEQYF.

V is TRBV7-9 and J is TRBJ1-3; D unclear. Germline V CDR1 and CDR2: SEHNR, FQNEAQ (reference sequence). CDR3 length equals 16 residues. V was shortened by 2 bases and J by 0 bases, with 11 bases between the two germline ends. CDR3: CASSLSNVHSGNTIYF. DNA for the CDR3: TGTGCCAGCAGCTTATCGAACGTCCACTCTGGAAACACCATATATTTT.

The chain uses TRBV29-1 and TRBJ1-1; 11 bases agree with TRBD1. The V gene's germline CDR1 is SQVTM and CDR2 ANQGSEA. Trimming took 6 bases from V and 0 from J; bases not matched to a gene: 3. This CDR3 is 14 amino acids long. The CDR3 nucleotides read TGCAGCGTAGGGGACAGGGGGATGAACACTGAAGCTTTCTTT. Protein sequence: CSVGDRGMNTEAFF.

Only one count was recorded for this clone. The V gene is TRBV5-1, the J gene TRBJ2-7, with 8 bases that match TRBD1. V was clipped by 3 bases and J by 6 bases; unmatched bases: 11. The CDR3 extends over 15 amino acids. From germline, CDR1 is SGHRS and CDR2 YFSETQ. The CDR3, as DNA: TGCGCCAGCAGCTGGGCGGACAGGGACTTCGTCGAGCAGTACTTC. It yields the protein CASSWADRDFVEQYF.

Only a few counts were recorded for this clone. This chain connects TRBV6-1 to TRBJ1-6; TRBD1 matches 8 bases. Germline V lookup: CDR1 MNHNS, CDR2 SASEGT. With 6 bases clipped from V and 7 bases from J, the junction kept 5 bases outside the gene matches. The CDR3 sequence is 14 residues long. The CDR3 sequence: CASRAGGLNSPLHF. The CDR3 DNA follows: TGTGCCAGCAGGGCAGGGGGCTTGAATTCACCCCTCCACTTT.

The J gene is TRBJ2-1, the V gene TRBV5-6, with TRBD2 as a possible D gene (6 bases). CDR1 is SGHDT, CDR2 YYEEEE, per germline. CDR3 length: 17 residues. V was trimmed by 4 bases and J by 6 bases, leaving 23 bases between them. CDR3 sequence: CASSLQTRIVLGNEQFF. In DNA form, the CDR3 reads TGTGCCAGCAGCCTGCAGACTAGGATCGTATTGGGCAATGAGCAGTTCTTC.

This clone was picked up many times. The chain couples TRBV6-5 to TRBJ1-1; D is ambiguous. This CDR3 has 12 amino acids. V lost 8 bases to trimming and J lost 1 base, with 8 bases between them. Germline loops: CDR1 MNHEY, CDR2 SVGAGI. CDR3: CASGRGNTEAFF. CDR3 in DNA: TGTGCCAGCGGACGGGGGAACACTGAAGCTTTCTTT.

This chain connects TRBV20-1 to TRBJ2-5, with D unresolved. The germline V gene has CDR1 DFQATT and CDR2 SNEGSKA (reference sequence). This CDR3 has 10 residues. V lost 3 bases to trimming and J lost 9 bases, with 8 bases between them. The CDR3 DNA reads as TGCAGTGCTAGCGCAGGCCCCCAGTACTTC. Protein sequence: CSASAGPQYF.

This clone was detected only a few times. The CDR3 protein is CASSPGDRQPQHF. CDR3 coding DNA: TGTGCCAGCTCACCCGGGGACAGACAGCCCCAGCATTTT. This chain links TRBV18 with TRBJ1-5; 7 bases agree with TRBD1. The germline gives CDR1 KGHSH, CDR2 LQKENI. This CDR3 is 13 amino acids long. The trim removed 3 bases at V and 7 bases at J, leaving 3 bases unmatched.

CDR3 sequence reads: CARPADRDLCTDTQYF. CDR3 nucleotide sequence: TGTGCCAGGCCTGCTGACCGGGACCTATGCACAGATACGCAGTATTTT. V usage is TRBV19 and J usage is TRBJ2-3; tentatively, D is TRBD1 or TRBD2 (5 bases each). CDR3 length equals 16 residues. Trimming removed 9 bases from V and 1 base from J, with 20 bases in between. The germline gives CDR1 LNHDA, CDR2 SQIVND (reference sequence).

V is TRBV10-2 and J is TRBJ1-2; a weak D match, TRBD1 (5 bases). The CDR3 contains 15 residues. V dropped 2 bases and J dropped 3 bases, with 13 bases sitting between them. Germline CDR1 reads WSHSY; CDR2 reads SAAADI. The CDR3 DNA is TGCGCCAGCAGTGAGGGCGGGGGATTGTACTATGGCTACACCTTC. Amino acid sequence: CASSEGGGLYYGYTF.

In its sample, this clone was seen a few times. This chain connects TRBV7-9 to TRBJ1-2, with a possible D match to TRBD1 (6 bases). CDR1 and CDR2 (germline): SEHNR, FQNEAQ (reference sequence). The CDR3 covers 15 residues. The V end was cut by 5 bases, the J end by 5 bases, with 18 bases between. DNA for the CDR3: TGTGCCAGCAGCCAGCCCGGACAGCGAAATTATGGCTACACCTTC. Protein product: CASSQPGQRNYGYTF.

This chain's CDR3 is CASSGHTGLRAFF. The CDR3 bases are TGTGCCAGCAGTGGCCATACAGGGTTACGGGCTTTCTTT. The rearrangement joins TRBV27 to TRBJ1-1; TRBD1 is a possible D gene (6 bases). The germline V gene encodes CDR1 MNHEY and CDR2 SMNVEV (reference sequence). The CDR3 has 13 residues. V lost 5 bases and J 11 bases, leaving 18 bases between the germline ends.

This sequence joins TRBV15 and TRBJ2-7, with TRBD2 as a possible D gene (5 bases). CDR3 length: 16 residues. Germline V lookup: CDR1 LNHNV, CDR2 YYDKDF (reference sequence). The V gene lost 0 bases and the J gene lost 2 bases, with 14 bases spanning the gap. This CDR3 reads CATSREGLAETYEQYF. CDR3 nucleotide sequence: TGTGCCACCAGCAGAGAAGGGCTAGCCGAGACCTACGAGCAGTACTTC.

V usage is TRBV6-5 and J usage is TRBJ2-1; D ambiguous. CDR1 MNHEY and CDR2 SVGAGI come from the germline V gene. There are 12 residues in the CDR3. Trimming pared 2 bases from V and 6 bases from J, leaving 5 bases between. The DNA for the CDR3 is TGTGCCAGCAGTTACCCCCCCAATGAGCAGTTCTTC. Residues: CASSYPPNEQFF.

The genes are TRBV6-1 and TRBJ2-7; D not resolved. V lost 4 bases and J lost 5, with 3 bases in between. This CDR3 is 10 amino acids long. From germline, CDR1 is MNHNS and CDR2 SASEGT. Here the CDR3 DNA reads TGTGCCAGCAGTGGGGACGAGCAGTACTTC. Translation: CASSGDEQYF.

The chain has TRBV19 and TRBJ1-5; D ambiguous. Deletions cut 7 bases from V and 2 bases from J, with 12 bases between. CDR1 is LNHDA and CDR2 is SQIVND in the germline V gene (reference sequence). The CDR3 is 14 amino acids. The CDR3 sequence: CASTRRSGNQPQHF. In nucleotides, the CDR3 is TGTGCCAGTACCAGGAGAAGCGGCAATCAGCCCCAGCATTTT.

The V gene is TRBV7-2, the J gene TRBJ2-1; 10 nucleotides align to TRBD2. Germline values: CDR1 SGHTA, CDR2 FQGNSA. The ends lost 5 bases at V and 9 bases at J; junction bases unmatched: 10. This CDR3 contains 15 residues. The CDR3 DNA is TGTGCCAGCAGCACCAGACTAGCGGGTGGGGGTGAGCAGTTCTTC. Protein sequence: CASSTRLAGGGEQFF.

This chain links TRBV5-1 with TRBJ2-1; 7 bases fit TRBD2. The CDR3 is 16 amino acids. V dropped 2 bases and J dropped 4; count of bases not matched to a gene: 9. Germline V gene data show CDR1 as SGHRS and CDR2 as YFSETQ. CDR3: CASSLSPGTKYNEQFF. The CDR3 nucleotides are TGCGCCAGCAGCTTATCCCCCGGGACTAAATACAATGAGCAGTTCTTC.

This clone came up once. The chain links TRBV28 to TRBJ2-7; 7 nucleotides match TRBD2. V was pared by 4 bases and J by 4 bases, with 13 bases of the junction left unmatched. The CDR3 length is 16 residues. Looked up from germline, CDR1 is MDHEN and CDR2 is SYDVKM. The DNA for the CDR3 is TGTGCCAGCAGTTCACCCGCGGCTAGCGGTTTTTACGAGCAGTACTTC. This gives the protein CASSSPAASGFYEQYF.

The rearrangement joins TRBV6-9 to TRBJ2-7; a weak D match, TRBD2 (7 bases). The CDR3 length is 14 residues. V was clipped by 10 bases and J by 0 bases, with 16 bases between them. From germline, CDR1 is MNHGY and CDR2 SVAAGI. CDR3 sequence (DNA): TGTGCCATTAGAGGGGGGGGGTCCTCCTACGAGCAGTACTTC. As protein: CAIRGGGSSYEQYF.

The rearrangement links TRBV5-1 to TRBJ2-1; D is unclear. V lost 3 bases, J lost 5 bases, and 15 bases lay in between. Germline V lookup: CDR1 SGHRS, CDR2 YFSETQ. The CDR3 runs to 15 residues. DNA of the CDR3: TGCGCCAGCAGCTCCCGGGCAGCCCGAGACAATGAGCAGTTCTTC. Amino acid sequence: CASSSRAARDNEQFF. Looking up the rest from reference TRBV5-1 and TRBJ2-1 gives the full variable domain: KAGVTQTPRYLIKTRGQQVTLSCSPISGHRSVSWYQQTPGQGLQFLFEYFSETQRNKGNFPGRFSGRQFSNSRSEMNVSTLELGDSALYLCASSSRAARDNEQFFGPGTRLTVL.